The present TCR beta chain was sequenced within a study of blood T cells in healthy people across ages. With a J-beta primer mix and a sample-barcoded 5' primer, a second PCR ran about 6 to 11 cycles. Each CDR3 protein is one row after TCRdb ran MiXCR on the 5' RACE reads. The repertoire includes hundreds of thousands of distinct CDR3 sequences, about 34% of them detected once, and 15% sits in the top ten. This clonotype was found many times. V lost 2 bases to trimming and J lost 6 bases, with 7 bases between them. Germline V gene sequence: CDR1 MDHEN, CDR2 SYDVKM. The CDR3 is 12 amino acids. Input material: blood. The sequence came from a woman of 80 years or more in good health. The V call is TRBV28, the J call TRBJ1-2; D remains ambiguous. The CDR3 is CASSLTANGYTF. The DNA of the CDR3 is TGTGCCAGCAGTTTAACAGCCAATGGCTACACCTTC.